The next 25 T cell receptor beta chains were all read from a single sample in a study of CD8+CD57+ T cells in acquired aplastic anemia. Investigators profiled TCR beta VDJ and CDR3 from genomic DNA template. MiXCR, run by TCRdb on the reads, gives a single entry per CDR3 protein. Seen here are about 180,000 distinct CDR3 sequences, 63% observed once, and the top ten hold about two fifths. Individuals selected for sequencing had exhibited CD8+CD57+ cell expansion on flow cytometry. The sample taken for sequencing was sorted CD4+, CD8+, or CD8+CD57+ T cells (not recorded which) from PBMCs. The receptors originated from a human donor with aplastic anemia.

The chain employs TRBV20-1 and TRBJ2-7, with 9 bases matching TRBD2. V lost 4 bases to trimming and J lost 5 bases; unmatched junction nucleotides: 6. The germline V gene has CDR1 DFQATT and CDR2 SNEGSKA (reference sequence). The CDR3 is made up of 13 amino acids. The CDR3 reads CSATGTSIHEQYF. As DNA, the CDR3 is TGCAGTGCTACAGGGACTAGCATCCACGAGCAGTACTTC.

On this clonotype itself: Being one base from a much bigger clone, this may be a read error. The V call is TRBV5-6, the J call TRBJ2-2, with D unresolved. The V gene lost 2 bases and the J gene lost 4 bases, with 12 bases spanning the gap. The germline V gene encodes CDR1 SGHDT and CDR2 YYEEEE. The CDR3 totals 15 residues. The CDR3 bases are TGTGCCAGCAGCTTCCGATGGTGGCCCACCGGGGAGCTGTTTTTT. It is translated as CASSFRWWPTGELFF.

This clonotype was observed a few times. The rearrangement links TRBV7-2 to TRBJ2-7, with a tentative D call TRBD1 (6 bases). This CDR3 is 12 amino acids long. Germline assignment: CDR1 SGHTA and CDR2 FQGNSA. Trimming removed 4 bases at V and 6 bases at J, with 10 bases between. As DNA, the CDR3 is TGTGCCAGCAGCTCAGGGGTCCTCGAGCAGTACTTC. Its protein is CASSSGVLEQYF.

J is TRBJ2-3 and V is TRBV10-3; D assignment may be TRBD1 or TRBD2 (5 bases each). CDR1 and CDR2 from the germline V gene are ENHRY and SYGVKD. This CDR3 contains 15 residues. V lost 10 bases and J lost 6, with 23 bases in between. CDR3 nucleotides: TGTGCCAGCAGCACCGGGACGTATGGGAAGGATACGCAGTATTTT. Translation gives CASSTGTYGKDTQYF.

This sequence joins TRBV19 and TRBJ1-1; possibly TRBD1 for D (6 bases). The germline gives CDR1 LNHDA, CDR2 SQIVND (reference sequence). The CDR3 spans 11 residues. This chain's CDR3 is CASGGATEAFF. CDR3 DNA: TGTGCTTCTGGGGGGGCCACTGAAGCTTTCTTT.

J is TRBJ2-3 and V is TRBV7-3; 9 nucleotides match TRBD1. Germline-derived CDR1 and CDR2 are SGHTA and FQGTGA. With V trimmed by 2 bases and J by 5 bases, 5 bases remained unmatched. This CDR3 contains 15 residues. This chain's CDR3 is CASSLGTGIKDTQYF. Written as DNA, the CDR3 is TGTGCCAGCAGCTTAGGGACAGGGATCAAAGATACGCAGTATTTT. Full variable domain (missing parts from reference TRBV7-3 and TRBJ2-3): GAGVSQTPSNKVTEKGKYVELRCDPISGHTALYWYRQSLGQGPEFLIYFQGTGAADDSGLPNDRFFAVRPEGSVSTLKIQRTERGDSAVYLCASSLGTGIKDTQYFGPGTRLTVL.

For the CDR3, the DNA is TGTGCCAGCAGCCTCGAGACAGCTTATAATTCACCCCTCCACTTT. Protein: CASSLETAYNSPLHF. The chain recombines TRBV11-2 with TRBJ1-6, with a tentative D call TRBD1 (5 bases). V shed 5 bases and J shed 4 bases, with 12 bases lying between them. CDR1 and CDR2 (germline): SGHAT, FQNNGV. The CDR3 runs 15 residues.

The genes are TRBV5-4 and TRBJ2-7; a weak D match, TRBD1 (5 bases). Trimming took off 4 bases at V and 5 bases at J, with 16 bases between the two ends. Germline assignment: CDR1 SGHNT and CDR2 YYREEE (reference sequence). The CDR3 has 14 amino acids. In DNA form, the CDR3 reads TGTGCCAGCAGCGGCGGACATTCCCCCCACGAGCAGTACTTC. Residues: CASSGGHSPHEQYF.

The rearrangement joins TRBV20-1 to TRBJ2-3; D not certain. Germline V lookup: CDR1 DFQATT, CDR2 SNEGSKA (reference sequence). The CDR3 has 14 residues. Trimming shortened V by 0 bases and J by 0 bases, and 7 bases separated the two germline ends. CDR3 region: CSARERSSTDTQYF. The CDR3 DNA reads TGCAGTGCTAGAGAGAGATCCAGCACAGATACGCAGTATTTT.

In this sample, this clonotype turned up many times. CDR3 bases: TGCAGTGCTAGAGATGTAGAGACAGTAGCGGGGGACACTGAAGCTTTCTTT. The encoded protein is CSARDVETVAGDTEAFF. The chain links TRBV20-1 to TRBJ1-1; the D gene is possibly TRBD1 (5 bases). The CDR3 loop spans 17 amino acids. Germline V lookup: CDR1 DFQATT, CDR2 SNEGSKA (reference sequence). With 0 bases removed from V and 3 bases from J, the gap between germline ends came to 20 bases.

This chain connects TRBV2 to TRBJ2-6, with D perhaps TRBD2 (6 bases). This CDR3 has 16 residues. V was pared by 4 bases and J by 4 bases, with 14 bases between. Germline loops: CDR1 SNHLY, CDR2 FYNNEI. The CDR3 DNA follows: TGTGCCAGCAGTGCGGGGGTTGTAGCGGGGGCCAACGTCCTGACTTTC. Translating it yields CASSAGVVAGANVLTF.

The gene calls are TRBV2 and TRBJ1-6, with unresolved D. Germline V lookup: CDR1 SNHLY, CDR2 FYNNEI. With 7 bases removed from V and 8 bases from J, the gap between germline ends came to 12 bases. The CDR3 loop spans 13 amino acids. DNA for the CDR3: TGTGCCAGCAAGGTCCAATCCGATTCACCCCTCCACTTT. Its translation is CASKVQSDSPLHF.

This clonotype was counted a single time. The V call is TRBV29-1, the J call TRBJ2-7, with D possibly TRBD1 on 6 matching bases. The CDR3 covers 13 residues. Germline V lookup: CDR1 SQVTM, CDR2 ANQGSEA. V was pared by 7 bases and J by 3 bases, with 16 bases between. CDR3 sequence: CSAEWDTNYEQYF. CDR3 DNA sequence: TGCAGCGCGGAATGGGACACGAACTACGAGCAGTACTTC.

This clonotype was detected only once. This sequence joins TRBV9 and TRBJ2-7; TRBD2 matches at 7 bases. With V trimmed by 4 bases and J by 5 bases, 9 bases remained unmatched. The CDR3 covers 14 residues. Per the germline V gene, CDR1 is SGDLS and CDR2 is YYNGEE. Written as DNA, the CDR3 is TGTGCCAGCAGCCCCCGGGCGGGAGACAACGAGCAGTACTTC. Translating gives CASSPRAGDNEQYF.

The chain is built from TRBV7-6 and TRBJ2-7, with 9 nucleotides matching TRBD1. V trimming: 6 bases; J trimming: 5 bases; junction bases outside the gene matches: 5. The CDR3 has 13 residues. In germline, CDR1 is SGHVS, CDR2 FNYEAQ. CDR3 sequence reads: CASSVRDRDEQYF. The CDR3 nucleotides are TGTGCCAGCAGTGTCCGGGACAGGGACGAGCAGTACTTC.

This clonotype occurred once. A single base separates this from a much larger clone, so it may be a read error. V and J are TRBV5-6 and TRBJ2-2; 7 bases fit TRBD1. The CDR3 is made up of 16 amino acids. V shed 4 bases, J shed 3 bases, and the junction held 9 bases outside the gene matches. CDR1 SGHDT and CDR2 YYEEEE come from the germline V gene. The CDR3 coding sequence is TGTGCCAGCAGCAGAATACAGGGGTATTACACCGGGGAGCTGTTTTTT. It yields the protein CASSRIQGYYTGELFF.

In this sample, this clonotype turned up many times. CDR3 protein: CASRRPEVAPQHF. CDR3 in DNA: TGTGCCAGCAGAAGACCGGAGGTCGCGCCCCAGCATTTT. The chain employs TRBV6-7 and TRBJ1-5; no definite D call. TRBV6-7 is assigned to the ORF class and has an uncertain function. V was cut by 6 bases and J by 9 bases, with 15 bases left in between. The CDR3 is 13 amino acids.

This clonotype was seen ten or more times. The chain links TRBV7-3 to TRBJ1-5, with D possibly matching TRBD1 (5 bases). Trimming left V 1 base short and J 2 bases short, with 15 bases between. From germline, CDR1 is SGHTA and CDR2 FQGTGA. The CDR3 extends over 17 amino acids. CDR3 sequence (DNA): TGTGCCAGCAGCTTAATGCCGATGGGGGGTGGCAATCAGCCCCAGCATTTT. Protein: CASSLMPMGGGNQPQHF.

The rearrangement links TRBV2 to TRBJ2-3; 7 nucleotides match TRBD2. V trimming: 4 bases; J trimming: 6 bases; junction bases outside the gene matches: 13. The CDR3 is made up of 16 amino acids. The germline V gene has CDR1 SNHLY and CDR2 FYNNEI. This CDR3 is CASSVRDYELDDTQYF. In DNA form, the CDR3 reads TGTGCCAGCAGTGTGAGGGACTACGAGCTAGACGATACGCAGTATTTT.

This clonotype was counted at least ten times. The genes are TRBV25-1 and TRBJ1-6; D unresolved. V gave up 3 bases and J gave up 4 bases, with 7 bases separating them. There are 14 residues in the CDR3. Germline CDR1 is MGHDK and CDR2 is SYGVNS. CDR3 nucleotide sequence: TGTGCCAGCAGTGATCCGGGTTATAATTCACCCCTCCACTTT. Amino acids: CASSDPGYNSPLHF.

This chain links TRBV24-1 with TRBJ1-2, with D uncertain. V lost 12 bases and J lost 4, with 20 bases in between. The CDR3 contains 14 residues. Per the germline V gene, CDR1 is KGHDR and CDR2 is SFDVKD. The CDR3 region is CAPYLVRTPYGYTF. CDR3 sequence (DNA): TGTGCCCCGTACCTCGTGCGGACGCCCTATGGCTACACCTTC.

V and J are TRBV7-2 and TRBJ1-1; 7 bases fit TRBD1. Per germline, CDR1 SGHTA and CDR2 FQGNSA. V was clipped by 6 bases and J by 3 bases; unmatched bases: 7. This CDR3 is built from 14 residues. CDR3 region: CASRLTGWDTEAFF. CDR3 DNA: TGTGCCAGCAGGTTGACAGGGTGGGACACTGAAGCTTTCTTT.

V is TRBV7-9 and J is TRBJ1-1, with a tentative D call TRBD1 (5 bases). Trimming removed 7 bases from V and 8 bases from J, with 14 bases in between. In germline, CDR1 is SEHNR, CDR2 FQNEAQ (reference sequence). This CDR3 is built from 12 residues. CDR3 DNA: TGTGCCAGCAAACCGGGGCCCAGGGAAGCTTTCTTT. Its translation is CASKPGPREAFF.

The chain uses TRBV10-3 and TRBJ2-1, with no clear D. Germline-derived CDR1 and CDR2 are ENHRY and SYGVKD. The CDR3 covers 14 residues. V lost 10 bases to trimming and J lost 10 bases, with 23 bases between them. The CDR3 reads CATQVGDGFYEQFF. The CDR3 nucleotides read TGTGCCACCCAGGTGGGTGACGGCTTCTACGAGCAGTTCTTC.

This chain links TRBV20-1 with TRBJ1-2, with 7 bases aligning to TRBD1. The CDR3 contains 13 residues. The trim removed 7 bases at V and 5 bases at J, leaving 10 bases unmatched. Germline CDR1 DFQATT, CDR2 SNEGSKA (reference sequence). This CDR3 reads CSGLTGTVYGYTF. The CDR3 DNA sequence: TGCAGTGGTTTGACTGGGACAGTTTATGGCTACACCTTC.